What follows are 17 T cell receptor beta chains derived from one specimen sequenced in a study of human T cells and chemical hapten exposure. Time point described: pre-sensitization, week 0. Treatment given: therapeutic diphenylcyclopropenone sensitization with weekly scalp DPC. MiXCR, applied by TCRdb to the RACE reads, yields one record per CDR3 protein. The sample lists about 120,000 distinct CDR3 sequences; approximately 12% were seen once. The specimen comprised whole blood, sampled in connection with sensitization to the hapten diphenylcyclopropenone (DPC). Receptors were obtained from a woman aged 18-30 years with alopecia areata. Some clones in this sample may be carry-over from other donors' samples.

This clonotype was detected a few times. J is TRBJ2-1 and V is TRBV6-6; 10 positions match TRBD1. The CDR3 sequence is 15 residues long. With V trimmed by 10 bases and J by 9 bases, 15 bases remained unmatched. Germline loops: CDR1 MNHNY, CDR2 SVGAGI (reference sequence). In DNA, the CDR3 is TGTGCCACGAAAGACGGGACAGGGGATATGGGTGAGCAGTTCTTC. This encodes CATKDGTGDMGEQFF.

This clonotype was picked up many times. The rearrangement uses TRBV7-8 and TRBJ2-5; possible D gene TRBD1, 6 bases. CDR3 length: 13 residues. Germline assignment: CDR1 SGHVS and CDR2 FQNEAQ. V gave up 5 bases and J gave up 2 bases, with 9 bases separating them. The CDR3 DNA is TGTGCCAGCAGCCCCCAGGGGCAAGAGACCCAGTACTTC. This translates into CASSPQGQETQYF.

This clonotype was seen a handful of times. This chain joins TRBV27 and TRBJ2-7; D tentatively fits TRBD1 or TRBD2 (5 bases each). Deletions cut 2 bases from V and 2 bases from J, with 13 bases between. The CDR3 extends over 15 amino acids. Germline V gene data show CDR1 as MNHEY and CDR2 as SMNVEV (reference sequence). The CDR3 loop is CASSLNGDRPYEQYF. CDR3 bases: TGTGCCAGCAGTTTAAATGGGGACCGCCCCTACGAGCAGTACTTC.

The CDR3: CSVALIGREQFF. The CDR3 bases are TGCAGCGTTGCCCTGATCGGGAGGGAGCAGTTCTTC. The J gene is TRBJ2-1, the V gene TRBV29-1; TRBD2 matches at 7 bases. Germline-derived CDR1 and CDR2 are SQVTM and ANQGSEA. The length of the CDR3 is 12 residues. Losses at the gene ends were 4 bases for V and 10 bases for J; bases not matched to a gene: 7.

The chain couples TRBV6-2 or TRBV6-3 to TRBJ1-5; D ambiguous. This CDR3 spans 15 amino acids. In germline, CDR1 is MNHEY, CDR2 SVGEGT. V lost 7 bases and J 4 bases, leaving 17 bases between the germline ends. CDR3 in amino acids: CASTPGVPGNQPQHF. The CDR3 region has the DNA TGTGCCAGCACCCCCGGGGTGCCGGGAAATCAGCCCCAGCATTTT.

The sample holds a few counts of this clonotype. The chain recombines TRBV7-8 with TRBJ2-7; tentative D call: TRBD1 (6 bases). Germline CDR1 and CDR2: SGHVS and FQNEAQ. Deletions cut 3 bases from V and 0 bases from J, with 12 bases between. CDR3 length: 15 amino acids. Here the CDR3 DNA reads TGTGCCAGCAGCTTGGCCCTGACAGGCTCCTACGAGCAGTACTTC. Its protein product is CASSLALTGSYEQYF.

There are many counts of this clonotype. The chain employs TRBV20-1 and TRBJ2-7, with TRBD1 matching 9 bases. Per the germline V gene, CDR1 is DFQATT and CDR2 is SNEGSKA (reference sequence). Losses at the gene ends were 3 bases for V and 3 bases for J; bases not matched to a gene: 6. CDR3 length: 14 amino acids. Written as DNA, the CDR3 is TGCAGTGCTAGCACAGGGGGCACAGACTACGAGCAGTACTTC. Amino acid sequence: CSASTGGTDYEQYF.

This clonotype has a count of ten or more. The chain links TRBV11-2 to TRBJ2-7; the D is unclear. The CDR3 totals 14 residues. V was shortened by 1 base and J by 5 bases, with 12 bases between the two germline ends. Germline CDR1 is SGHAT and CDR2 is FQNNGV. The chain's CDR3 is CASSLVSLSHEQYF. CDR3 sequence (DNA): TGTGCCAGCAGCTTAGTCAGCCTAAGTCACGAGCAGTACTTC.

This clonotype was found a few times. The rearrangement links TRBV12-3 or TRBV12-4 to TRBJ1-5; no clear D gene. The V gene lost 7 bases and the J gene lost 0 bases, with 7 bases spanning the gap. There are 13 residues in the CDR3. DNA for the CDR3: TGTGCCAGCACAGTGGGTAGCAATCAGCCCCAGCATTTT. Translated, it gives CASTVGSNQPQHF.

V is TRBV5-4 and J is TRBJ2-3; D not certain. CDR3 length: 14 residues. Germline assignment: CDR1 SGHNT and CDR2 YYREEE (reference sequence). Trimming pared 0 bases from V and 2 bases from J, leaving 7 bases between. Written as DNA, the CDR3 is TGTGCCAGCAGCTTGGATCCGATCACAGATACGCAGTATTTT. Its protein product is CASSLDPITDTQYF.

This clonotype has only a few counts. V usage is TRBV10-3 and J usage is TRBJ1-1; no clear D gene. Trimming stripped 6 bases from V and 4 bases from J, with 15 bases between. CDR3 length equals 14 residues. Germline V gives CDR1 ENHRY, CDR2 SYGVKD. The CDR3 is CAIRRGPSRTEAFF. The CDR3 nucleotides read TGTGCCATCAGAAGAGGACCTTCACGCACTGAAGCTTTCTTT.

The chain links TRBV27 to TRBJ1-1, with 9 bases fitting TRBD1. The CDR3 has 14 residues. CDR1 and CDR2 (germline): MNHEY, SMNVEV (reference sequence). V was pared by 2 bases and J by 5 bases, with 3 bases of the junction left unmatched. CDR3 sequence reads: CASSLGTGRTEAFF. The CDR3 DNA reads as TGTGCCAGCAGTTTAGGGACAGGGCGGACTGAAGCTTTCTTT.

This clonotype was observed a few times. The genes are TRBV18 and TRBJ2-2, with D possibly TRBD2 on 5 matching bases. V lost 1 base and J 9 bases, leaving 12 bases between the germline ends. This CDR3 comprises 14 residues. Germline CDR1 and CDR2: KGHSH and LQKENI. The CDR3 protein is CASSPRESDWELFF. The CDR3 DNA is TGTGCCAGCTCACCACGGGAGTCGGACTGGGAGCTGTTTTTT.

The rearrangement uses TRBV12-3 or TRBV12-4 and TRBJ1-1; D possibly corresponds to TRBD1 (6 bases). V lost 7 bases and J 4 bases, leaving 13 bases between the germline ends. The CDR3 runs to 13 residues. The CDR3 nucleotides are TGTGCCAGCACCCACAGGGAGGGCACTGAAGCTTTCTTT. This gives the protein CASTHREGTEAFF.

A few counts support this clonotype. V is TRBV28 and J is TRBJ2-3; TRBD1 matches at 10 bases. Trimming at V came to 6 bases and at J to 3 bases, leaving 9 bases not matched to a gene. The CDR3 runs to 16 residues. Per the germline V gene, CDR1 is MDHEN and CDR2 is SYDVKM. The CDR3 sequence: CASRRGTGAVTDTQYF. CDR3 DNA: TGTGCCAGCAGAAGGGGGACAGGGGCGGTAACAGATACGCAGTATTTT.

This clonotype appeared a few times. The rearrangement joins TRBV11-2 to TRBJ1-2; 8 positions agree with TRBD1. V lost 5 bases, J lost 4 bases, and 9 bases stayed unmatched. In germline, CDR1 is SGHAT, CDR2 FQNNGV. The CDR3 runs to 15 residues. The CDR3 reads CASSPGQVPPYGYTF. CDR3 nucleotides: TGTGCCAGCAGCCCGGGACAGGTACCTCCCTATGGCTACACCTTC.

This clonotype was seen only a few times. The V gene is TRBV19, the J gene TRBJ2-3; either TRBD1 or TRBD2 may supply D (5 bases each). Germline assignment: CDR1 LNHDA and CDR2 SQIVND (reference sequence). The CDR3 totals 15 residues. V was trimmed by 5 bases and J by 2 bases, leaving 14 bases between them. The CDR3 coding sequence is TGTGCCAGTAGTCGCCAGGGAGTCGTCACAGATACGCAGTATTTT. Its translation is CASSRQGVVTDTQYF. Supplemented by reference TRBV19 and TRBJ2-3, the full variable domain reads DGGITQSPKYLFRKEGQNVTLSCEQNLNHDAMYWYRQDPGQGLRLIYYSQIVNDFQKGDIAEGYSVSREKKESFPLTVTSAQKNPTAFYLCASSRQGVVTDTQYFGPGTRLTVL.